This T cell receptor (beta chain) was recovered during a study of Graves' ophthalmopathy and Graves' hyperthyroidism. The study amplified TCR beta CDR3 regions using RNA transcripts. Investigators did first-round RT-PCR with HTBI primers, then second-round multiplex PCR. One entry per CDR3 protein results from TCRdb running MiXCR on the multiplex PCR reads. The table includes 150,000 to 200,000 distinct CDR3 sequences, 35% to 50% detected once. This CDR3 comprises 14 residues. V lost 6 bases and J 7 bases, leaving 19 bases between the germline ends. Germline assignment: CDR1 LNHNV and CDR2 YYDKDF (reference sequence). Other autoimmune diseases, uncontrolled infections, pregnancy or lactation led to the exclusion of patients. As to this clonotype: The target antigen is unknown.

Study-level points and caveats: Most thyroid clonotypes with frequency above 0.001 were detected in blood too. With a specificity of around 72% and a sensitivity of over 65%, the model predicted ophthalmopathy progression.

The gene calls are TRBV15 and TRBJ2-7, with D unresolved. This clonotype was obtained from a man aged 25-45 years with Graves' ophthalmopathy. The sequencing sample was made of peripheral blood. In DNA form, the CDR3 reads TGTGCCACCAGTTTAAACCCCGTCTCCGGGGAGCAGTACTTC. Translating gives CATSLNPVSGEQYF.